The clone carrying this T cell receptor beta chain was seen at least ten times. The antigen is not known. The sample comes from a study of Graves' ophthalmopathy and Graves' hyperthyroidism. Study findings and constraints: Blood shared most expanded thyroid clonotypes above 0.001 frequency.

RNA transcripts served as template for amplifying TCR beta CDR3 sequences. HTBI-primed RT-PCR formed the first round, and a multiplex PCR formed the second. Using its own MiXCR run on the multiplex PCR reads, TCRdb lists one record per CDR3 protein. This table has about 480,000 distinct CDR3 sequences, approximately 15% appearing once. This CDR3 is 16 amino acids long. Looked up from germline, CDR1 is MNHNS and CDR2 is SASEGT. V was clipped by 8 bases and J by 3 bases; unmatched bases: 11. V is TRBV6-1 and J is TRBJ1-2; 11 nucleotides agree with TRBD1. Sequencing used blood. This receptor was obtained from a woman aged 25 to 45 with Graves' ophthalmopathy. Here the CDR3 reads CASSTGWGQGDYGYTF. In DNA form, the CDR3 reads TGTGCCAGCTCAACGGGGTGGGGACAGGGGGACTATGGCTACACCTTC.